These 27 T cell receptor beta chains were sequenced from one sample in a study of T cells and copy number aberrations in small-cell lung cancer. The table came from immunoSEQ multiplex PCR; TCRdb's copy has only in-frame clones and leaves some out. The sample lists about 7,500 clones, approximately 85% occurring once. Sequencing was done on a sample of normal tissue next to the tumor. The receptor source for this set is a woman in her fifties or sixties with small cell lung cancer.

The chain uses TRBV5-1 and TRBJ1-1, with 9 positions matching TRBD1. This CDR3 region has 14 residues. The V and J ends lost 2 bases and 7 bases, in that order; junction bases with no gene match: 6. Germline values: CDR1 SGHRS, CDR2 YFSETQ. In DNA form, the CDR3 reads TGCGCCAGCAGCTTAAGACAGGGGGGATATGAAGCTTTCTTT. Its translation is CASSLRQGGYEAFF.

This sequence joins TRBV28 and TRBJ2-1; 12 bases fit TRBD2. This CDR3 has 15 residues. The germline V gene has CDR1 MDHEN and CDR2 SYDVKM. Losses at the gene ends were 3 bases for V and 12 bases for J; bases not matched to a gene: 9. In DNA, the CDR3 is TGTGCCAGCAGTTTTCCCGGACTAGCGGGAAGCAGGCAGTTCTTC. Translation gives CASSFPGLAGSRQFF.

The chain couples TRBV5-1 to TRBJ1-2; 7 nucleotides align to TRBD1. This CDR3 region has 13 residues. CDR1 is SGHRS and CDR2 is YFSETQ in the germline V gene. V lost 3 bases, J lost 3 bases, and 2 bases stayed unmatched. CDR3 residues: CASSSQGDYGYTF. The DNA for the CDR3 is TGCGCCAGCAGCTCCCAGGGGGACTATGGCTACACCTTC.

The chain employs TRBV30 and TRBJ1-4; D perhaps matches TRBD1 (5 bases). CDR1 and CDR2 from the germline V gene are GTSNPN and SVGIG (reference sequence). The CDR3 runs 16 residues. Trimming took off 4 bases at V and 8 bases at J, with 23 bases between the two ends. The CDR3 DNA is TGTGCCTGGACCAAAAAAAGCCCTTTTCAGGGAGAAAAACTGTTTTTT. Protein: CAWTKKSPFQGEKLFF.

This clone has a handful of counts. The chain links TRBV6-4 to TRBJ2-2; the D is unclear. V gave up 3 bases and J gave up 3 bases, with 8 bases separating them. Per germline, CDR1 MRHNA and CDR2 SNTAGT. The CDR3 has 14 amino acids. CDR3 protein: CASSEAPDTGELFF. DNA of the CDR3: TGTGCCAGCAGTGAGGCCCCAGACACCGGGGAGCTGTTTTTT.

The V call is TRBV6-6, the J call TRBJ2-7; D is unresolved. The CDR3 is made up of 14 amino acids. Germline-derived CDR1 and CDR2 are MNHNY and SVGAGI (reference sequence). Between the trimmed V and J ends, which lost 0 bases and 3 bases, there was a span of 9 bases. The CDR3 DNA reads as TGTGCCAGCAGTTACTCGGGCACATTCTACGAGCAGTACTTC. Its translation: CASSYSGTFYEQYF.

The chain is built from TRBV2 and TRBJ2-5; D is unclear. The CDR3 runs to 11 residues. CDR1 and CDR2 from the germline V gene are SNHLY and FYNNEI. The germline V and J ends were trimmed by 6 bases and 5 bases, with 7 bases remaining between them. CDR3 sequence: CASRSLETQYF. The CDR3 DNA reads TGTGCCAGCAGGTCATTGGAGACCCAGTACTTC.

The rearrangement uses TRBV7-2 and TRBJ2-7; D may be TRBD1 (5 bases). Germline CDR1 reads SGHTA; CDR2 reads FQGNSA. Deletions cut 3 bases from V and 2 bases from J, with 8 bases between. The CDR3 totals 13 residues. The CDR3 DNA is TGTGCCAGCAGCTTCGGCAGGGCCTACGAGCAGTACTTC. Translation: CASSFGRAYEQYF.

This rearrangement joins TRBV20-1 to TRBJ1-1; D may be TRBD1 (5 bases). Germline CDR1 DFQATT, CDR2 SNEGSKA (reference sequence). Between the trimmed V and J ends, which lost 6 bases and 3 bases, there was a span of 8 bases. The CDR3 is 11 residues long. CDR3 residues: CSAPRDTEAFF. The CDR3 DNA sequence: TGCAGTGCCCCCAGGGACACTGAAGCTTTCTTT.

The CDR3 region has the DNA TGTGCCTCCAGGGGGGGTGGCGAGACCCAGTACTTC. Amino acid sequence: CASRGGGETQYF. The V call is TRBV11-3, the J call TRBJ2-5; the D call may be TRBD1 or TRBD2 (7 bases each). The CDR3 is 12 amino acids. V was shortened by 11 bases and J by 5 bases, with 15 bases between the two germline ends. Looked up from germline, CDR1 is SGHNT and CDR2 is YENEEA. Full variable domain (rest looked up from reference TRBV11-3 and TRBJ2-5): EAGVVQSPRYKIIEKKQPVAFWCNPISGHNTLYWYLQNLGQGPELLIRYENEEAVDDSQLPKDRFSAERLKGVDSTLKIQPAELGDSAVYLCASRGGGETQYFGPGTRLLVL.

The chain is built from TRBV6-5 and TRBJ2-2; D not resolved. V was pared by 0 bases and J by 2 bases, with 10 bases between. Germline-derived CDR1 and CDR2 are MNHEY and SVGAGI. The CDR3 consists of 16 residues. The CDR3 DNA sequence: TGTGCCAGCAGTTACTCGGGCTTTAGTAACACCGGGGAGCTGTTTTTT. As protein: CASSYSGFSNTGELFF.

This chain joins TRBV6-1 and TRBJ2-4; D is perhaps TRBD1 or TRBD2 (5 bases each). CDR1 and CDR2 from the germline V gene are MNHNS and SASEGT. The CDR3 is 14 residues long. V was cut by 1 base and J by 5 bases, with 9 bases left in between. The CDR3 region is CASSEVGTQNIQYF. The CDR3 DNA reads as TGTGCCAGCAGTGAAGTGGGGACCCAAAACATTCAGTACTTC.

The chain employs TRBV30 and TRBJ1-6; D may be TRBD1 (6 bases). V was clipped by 4 bases and J by 5 bases, with 12 bases between them. The CDR3 covers 14 residues. Germline CDR1 is GTSNPN and CDR2 is SVGIG (reference sequence). The chain's CDR3 is CAWIGQSNNSPLHF. In nucleotides, the CDR3 is TGTGCCTGGATCGGACAGTCAAATAATTCACCCCTCCACTTT.

J is TRBJ2-7 and V is TRBV25-1; D possibly uses TRBD1 or TRBD2 (6 bases each). The CDR3 is 15 residues long. Germline V lookup: CDR1 MGHDK, CDR2 SYGVNS. Trimming shortened V by 3 bases and J by 6 bases, and 18 bases separated the two germline ends. The CDR3 loop reads CASSDPGGLVREQYF. CDR3 coding DNA: TGTGCCAGCAGTGACCCCGGGGGCTTGGTCCGCGAGCAGTACTTC.

The chain recombines TRBV5-1 with TRBJ2-1, with D perhaps assigned TRBD1 or TRBD2 (5 bases each). V lost 4 bases to trimming and J lost 3 bases, with 14 bases between them. The germline V gene encodes CDR1 SGHRS and CDR2 YFSETQ. The CDR3 is 15 residues long. This CDR3 is CASSTGGSGYNEQFF. In DNA form, the CDR3 reads TGCGCCAGCAGCACTGGGGGATCGGGCTACAATGAGCAGTTCTTC.

Concerning this clone: One end of the junction is discordant with germline, which a read error may explain. V is TRBV5-1 and J is TRBJ1-1; tentative D call: TRBD1 (5 bases). The CDR3 is 14 amino acids. Germline CDR1 and CDR2: SGHRS and YFSETQ. The CDR3: CASSFKGMNTKAFF. CDR3 nucleotides: TGCGCCAGCAGCTTCAAGGGGATGAACACTAAAGCTTTCTTT. The variable domain in full, with the rest retrieved from reference TRBV5-1 and TRBJ1-1, is KAGVTQTPRYLIKTRGQQVTLSCSPISGHRSVSWYQQTPGQGLQFLFEYFSETQRNKGNFPGRFSGRQFSNSRSEMNVSTLELGDSALYLCASSFKGMNTKAFFGQGTRLTVV.

This clone was seen a single time. The chain joins TRBV19 to TRBJ1-4; 8 nucleotides line up with TRBD1. The length of the CDR3 is 15 residues. Germline CDR1 reads LNHDA; CDR2 reads SQIVND (reference sequence). J lost 3 bases, V lost 8 bases, and 8 bases had no gene match. CDR3 residues: CASHTGGISNEKLFF. Written as DNA, the CDR3 is TGTGCCAGTCATACAGGGGGAATATCTAATGAAAAACTGTTTTTT.

The V call is TRBV5-1, the J call TRBJ2-7; 10 bases align to TRBD2. The trim removed 6 bases at V and 3 bases at J, leaving 12 bases unmatched. CDR3 length equals 16 residues. CDR1 is SGHRS and CDR2 is YFSETQ in the germline V gene. CDR3 loop: CASTPGVAGGGYEQYF. Here the CDR3 DNA reads TGCGCCAGCACCCCGGGGGTAGCGGGAGGTGGCTACGAGCAGTACTTC.

The chain is built from TRBV27 and TRBJ2-3; TRBD2 matches 9 bases. The CDR3 consists of 15 residues. Trimming removed 2 bases from V and 0 bases from J; junction bases left unmatched: 0. CDR1 is MNHEY, CDR2 SMNVEV, per germline (reference sequence). The CDR3 DNA follows: TGTGCCAGCAGTTTAACTAGCGGGAGCACAGATACGCAGTATTTT. Its translation: CASSLTSGSTDTQYF.

This clone was found once. The J gene is TRBJ2-3, the V gene TRBV6-6; no clear D gene. In germline, CDR1 is MNHNY, CDR2 SVGAGI (reference sequence). This CDR3 comprises 15 residues. Trimming removed 7 bases at V and 4 bases at J, with 18 bases between. CDR3 sequence reads: CASTLTDSFSDTQYF. In nucleotides, the CDR3 is TGTGCCAGCACCCTAACCGACTCGTTTTCAGATACGCAGTATTTT.

The V gene is TRBV4-1, the J gene TRBJ2-3; possible D gene TRBD2, 5 bases. Deletions cut 0 bases from V and 2 bases from J, with 9 bases between. This CDR3 contains 15 residues. Germline assignment: CDR1 MGHRA and CDR2 YSYEKL. The CDR3 DNA reads TGCGCCAGCAGCCAAGATCGAGCGGCCACAGATACGCAGTATTTT. Its translation is CASSQDRAATDTQYF.

This clone has only one observation. The rearrangement uses TRBV6-1 and TRBJ1-5; D gene ambiguous. The germline CDR1 and CDR2 sequences are MNHNS and SASEGT. Trimming removed 1 base from V and 5 bases from J, with 9 bases in between. This CDR3 is 14 amino acids long. This CDR3 reads CASSEGGNDQPQHF. Here the CDR3 DNA reads TGTGCCAGCAGTGAAGGAGGCAACGATCAGCCCCAGCATTTT.

The gene calls are TRBV7-2 and TRBJ1-4, with D possibly matching TRBD1 (5 bases). The CDR3 has 14 amino acids. V dropped 4 bases and J dropped 4 bases, with 10 bases sitting between them. The germline V gene has CDR1 SGHTA and CDR2 FQGNSA. The CDR3 here is CASSYRDGNEKLFF. As DNA, the CDR3 is TGTGCCAGCAGCTACCGGGACGGTAATGAAAAACTGTTTTTT.

The chain combines TRBV5-6 with TRBJ1-1; TRBD1 matches 7 bases. The CDR3 has 15 amino acids. The germline gives CDR1 SGHDT, CDR2 YYEEEE. The J segment lost 4 bases and the V segment lost 3 bases, leaving 9 bases of the junction unmatched. The CDR3 DNA sequence: TGTGCCAGCAGCTATATACAGGGGCGGATCACTGAAGCTTTCTTT. It codes for CASSYIQGRITEAFF.

The chain uses TRBV5-4 and TRBJ1-1; TRBD1 matches 7 bases. Germline V gene lookup returns CDR1 SGHNT and CDR2 YYREEE (reference sequence). V dropped 6 bases and J dropped 8; count of bases not matched to a gene: 7. The CDR3 loop spans 12 amino acids. The chain's CDR3 is CASKGQGVEAFF. In DNA, the CDR3 is TGTGCCAGCAAAGGGCAGGGGGTAGAAGCTTTCTTT. Supplemented by reference TRBV5-4 and TRBJ1-1, the full variable domain reads ETGVTQSPTHLIKTRGQQVTLRCSSQSGHNTVSWYQQALGQGPQFIFQYYREEENGRGNFPPRFSGLQFPNYSSELNVNALELDDSALYLCASKGQGVEAFFGQGTRLTVV.

The chain combines TRBV27 with TRBJ2-1; D gene uncertain. Germline lookup yields CDR1 MNHEY and CDR2 SMNVEV (reference sequence). The CDR3 is 19 amino acids. The V and J ends lost 5 bases and 6 bases respectively, with 29 bases between them. The CDR3 region is CASSPLSGWADPRPNEQFF. The CDR3 DNA sequence: TGTGCCAGCAGTCCTCTCTCGGGTTGGGCAGACCCCCGCCCCAATGAGCAGTTCTTC.

The chain carries TRBV11-3 and TRBJ1-1; D is uncertain. The CDR3 loop spans 13 amino acids. The V and J ends lost 3 bases and 10 bases respectively, with 15 bases between them. In germline, CDR1 is SGHNT, CDR2 YENEEA. CDR3 protein: CASSLDRETRAFF. CDR3 nucleotides: TGTGCCAGCAGCTTGGACCGGGAGACAAGAGCTTTCTTT.